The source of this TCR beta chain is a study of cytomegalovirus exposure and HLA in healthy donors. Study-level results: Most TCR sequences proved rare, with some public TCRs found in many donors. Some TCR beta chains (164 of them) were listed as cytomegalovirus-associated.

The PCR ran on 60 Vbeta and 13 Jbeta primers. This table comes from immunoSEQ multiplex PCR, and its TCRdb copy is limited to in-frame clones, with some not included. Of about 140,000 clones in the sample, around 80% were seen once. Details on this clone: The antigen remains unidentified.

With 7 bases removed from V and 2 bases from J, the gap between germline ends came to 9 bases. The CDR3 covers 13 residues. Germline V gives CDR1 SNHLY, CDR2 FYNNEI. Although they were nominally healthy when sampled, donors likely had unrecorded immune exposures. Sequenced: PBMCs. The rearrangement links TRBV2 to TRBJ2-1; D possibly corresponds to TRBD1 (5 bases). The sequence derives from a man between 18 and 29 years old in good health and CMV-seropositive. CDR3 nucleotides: TGTGCCAGCATGGTCAGGGCCTACAATGAGCAGTTCTTC. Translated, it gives CASMVRAYNEQFF.